The 2 T cell receptor beta chains in this list originate from one sample, sequenced in a study of post-analysis software for immune sequencing data. The TCR beta cDNA libraries contained unique molecular identifiers. Via MiXCR, TCRdb re-called the PCR reads, giving one row per CDR3 protein. This sample has 740,000 or so distinct CDR3 sequences, with 53% found just once. No antigen is known for these receptors. Broader study findings: TRBV5-6, TRBV5-1 and TRBV20-1 were among a handful of TRBV segments more frequent in patients than controls.

The material sequenced was blood. These receptors were taken from a girl aged 10 to 17 with multiple sclerosis.

This chain uses TRBV7-2 with TRBJ2-7; no firm D call. CDR1 and CDR2 (germline): SGHTA, FQGNSA. V dropped 5 bases and J dropped 10 bases, with 18 bases sitting between them. The CDR3 spans 13 residues. The chain's CDR3 is CASSPPHFLTQYF. In DNA form, the CDR3 reads TGTGCCAGCAGCCCCCCCCACTTCTTAACCCAGTACTTC.

The chain carries TRBV4-1 and TRBJ1-2; D unresolved. The CDR3 has 17 amino acids. Trimming removed 0 bases at V and 2 bases at J, with 16 bases between. The V gene's germline CDR1 is MGHRA and CDR2 YSYEKL. The CDR3: CASSQDKTEARNYGYTF. DNA of the CDR3: TGCGCCAGCAGCCAAGATAAGACGGAAGCGAGGAACTATGGCTACACCTTC.